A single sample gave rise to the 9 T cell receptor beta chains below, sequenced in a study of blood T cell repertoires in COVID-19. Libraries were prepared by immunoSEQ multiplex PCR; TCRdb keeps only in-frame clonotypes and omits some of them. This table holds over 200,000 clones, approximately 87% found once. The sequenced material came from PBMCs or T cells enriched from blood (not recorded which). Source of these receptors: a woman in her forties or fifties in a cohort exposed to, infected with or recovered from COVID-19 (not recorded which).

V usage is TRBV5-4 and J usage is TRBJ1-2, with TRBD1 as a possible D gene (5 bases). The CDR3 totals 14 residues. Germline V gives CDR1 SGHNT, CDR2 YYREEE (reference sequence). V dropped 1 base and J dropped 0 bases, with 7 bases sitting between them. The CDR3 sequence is CASSLSTANYGYTF. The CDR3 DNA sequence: TGTGCCAGCAGCTTGTCGACAGCTAACTATGGCTACACCTTC. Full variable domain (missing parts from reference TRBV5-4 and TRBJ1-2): ETGVTQSPTHLIKTRGQQVTLRCSSQSGHNTVSWYQQALGQGPQFIFQYYREEENGRGNFPPRFSGLQFPNYSSELNVNALELDDSALYLCASSLSTANYGYTFGSGTRLTVV.

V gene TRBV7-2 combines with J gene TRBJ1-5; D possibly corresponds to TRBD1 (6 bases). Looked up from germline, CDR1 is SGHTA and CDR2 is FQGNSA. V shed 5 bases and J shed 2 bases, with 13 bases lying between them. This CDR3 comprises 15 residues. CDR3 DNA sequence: TGTGCCAGCAGCGGGTTAGGGGGGGGCAATCAGCCCCAGCATTTT. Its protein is CASSGLGGGNQPQHF.

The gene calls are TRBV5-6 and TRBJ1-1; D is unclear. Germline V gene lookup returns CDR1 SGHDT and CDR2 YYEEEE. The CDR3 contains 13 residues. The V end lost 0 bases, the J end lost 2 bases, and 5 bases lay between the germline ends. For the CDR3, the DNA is TGTGCCAGCAGCTTGGCTAGTAACACTGAAGCTTTCTTT. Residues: CASSLASNTEAFF.

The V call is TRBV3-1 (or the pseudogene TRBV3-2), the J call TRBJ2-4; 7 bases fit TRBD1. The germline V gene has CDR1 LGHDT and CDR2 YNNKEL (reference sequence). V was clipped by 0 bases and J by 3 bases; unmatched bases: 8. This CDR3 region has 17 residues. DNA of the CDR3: TGTGCCAGCAGCCAAGAAGGCCAGGGGGTCGGCAAAAACATTCAGTACTTC. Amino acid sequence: CASSQEGQGVGKNIQYF.

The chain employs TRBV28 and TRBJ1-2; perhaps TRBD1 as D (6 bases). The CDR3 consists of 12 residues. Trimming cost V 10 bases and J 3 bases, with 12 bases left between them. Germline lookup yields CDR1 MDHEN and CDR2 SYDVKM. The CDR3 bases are TGTGCCACCGTGGACAGTCACTATGGCTACACCTTC. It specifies CATVDSHYGYTF.

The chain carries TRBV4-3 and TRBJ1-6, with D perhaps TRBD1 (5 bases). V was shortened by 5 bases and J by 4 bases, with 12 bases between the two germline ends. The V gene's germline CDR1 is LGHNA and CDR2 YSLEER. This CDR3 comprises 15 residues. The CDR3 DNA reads TGCGCCAGCAGCAAAACGGGGGGTTATAATTCACCCCTCCACTTT. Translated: CASSKTGGYNSPLHF.

Here the CDR3 DNA reads TGTGCCAGCACTTTAAGGGGGACAGCCTTTTATAATTCACCCCTCCACTTT. Protein product: CASTLRGTAFYNSPLHF. The chain has TRBV2 and TRBJ1-6; 7 nucleotides align to TRBD1. This CDR3 spans 17 amino acids. V trimming: 7 bases; J trimming: 4 bases; junction bases outside the gene matches: 13. The germline CDR1 and CDR2 sequences are SNHLY and FYNNEI.

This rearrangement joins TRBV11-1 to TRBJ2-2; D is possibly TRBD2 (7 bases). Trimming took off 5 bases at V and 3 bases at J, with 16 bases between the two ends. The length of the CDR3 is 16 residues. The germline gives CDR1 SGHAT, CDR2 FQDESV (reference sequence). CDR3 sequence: CASSRPRGGDTGELFF. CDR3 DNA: TGTGCCAGCAGCCGCCCTAGGGGGGGGGACACCGGGGAGCTGTTTTTT. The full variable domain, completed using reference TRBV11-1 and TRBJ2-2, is EAEVAQSPRYKITEKSQAVAFWCDPISGHATLYWYRQILGQGPELLVQFQDESVVDDSQLPKDRFSAERLKGVDSTLKIQPAELGDSAMYLCASSRPRGGDTGELFFGEGSRLTVL.

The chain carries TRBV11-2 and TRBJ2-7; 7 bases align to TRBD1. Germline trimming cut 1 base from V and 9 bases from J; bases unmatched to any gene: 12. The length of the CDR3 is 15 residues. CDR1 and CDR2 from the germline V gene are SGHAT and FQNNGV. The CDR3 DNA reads TGTGCCAGCAGCTTAGCTGGGACAGACCCCTTAAGGCAGTACTTC. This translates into CASSLAGTDPLRQYF.